This entry concerns a single T cell receptor beta chain. This sample was taken from a study of OX40 agonist ivuxolimab in advanced cancers. J was trimmed by 2 bases and V by 4 bases; bases with no gene match: 3. The germline V gene has CDR1 SGHRS and CDR2 YFSETQ. The CDR3 consists of 14 residues. Assay: immunoSEQ multiplex PCR; the TCRdb copy retains only in-frame clones and omits some. The sample contains 50,000 to 55,000 clones, approximately 92% of which appear only once. This TCR derives from an adult with an advanced solid tumor such as melanoma, head and neck, liver or kidney cancer. The sample in question was CD4+ or CD8+ T cells sorted from blood, obtained in a trial of the OX40 agonist ivuxolimab. The V call is TRBV5-1, the J call TRBJ2-5; TRBD2 matches 9 bases. This CDR3 reads CASSLGLAQETQYF. In DNA, the CDR3 is TGCGCCAGCAGCCTGGGACTAGCACAAGAGACCCAGTACTTC.